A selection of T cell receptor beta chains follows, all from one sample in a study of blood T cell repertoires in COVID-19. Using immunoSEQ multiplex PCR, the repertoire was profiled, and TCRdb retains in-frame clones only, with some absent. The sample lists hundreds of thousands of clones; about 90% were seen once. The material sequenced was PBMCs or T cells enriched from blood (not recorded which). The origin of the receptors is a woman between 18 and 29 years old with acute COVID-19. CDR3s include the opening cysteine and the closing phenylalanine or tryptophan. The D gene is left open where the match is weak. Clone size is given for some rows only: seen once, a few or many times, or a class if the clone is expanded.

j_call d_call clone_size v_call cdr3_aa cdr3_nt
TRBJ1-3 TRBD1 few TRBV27 CASSRQGYGNTIYF TGTGCCAGCAGCAGACAGGGATACGGAAACACCATATATTTT
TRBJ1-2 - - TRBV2 CASRATGSYGYTF TGTGCCAGCAGGGCGACAGGATCCTATGGCTACACCTTC
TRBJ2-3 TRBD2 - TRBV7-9 CASSLGSLAGTRGQYF TGTGCCAGCAGCTTAGGTTCCCTAGCGGGGACCCGGGGGCAGTATTTT
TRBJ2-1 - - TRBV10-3 CAISESELYNEQFF TGTGCCATCAGTGAGTCAGAACTCTACAATGAGCAGTTCTTC
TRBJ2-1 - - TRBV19 CASSIDLLEVSSAAEQFF TGTGCCAGTAGTATAGATCTATTAGAGGTTTCCTCGGCTGCTGAGCAGTTCTTC
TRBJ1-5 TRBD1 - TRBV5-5 CASSITNRGRQPQHF TGTGCCAGCAGCATAACAAACAGGGGACGGCAGCCCCAGCATTTT
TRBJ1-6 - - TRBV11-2 CASSLDNRQGTYNSPLHF TGTGCCAGCAGCTTAGATAATCGGCAGGGCACCTATAATTCACCCCTCCACTTT
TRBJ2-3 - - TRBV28 CASSPPRDTQYF TGTGCCAGCAGCCCGCCCAGGGATACGCAGTATTTT
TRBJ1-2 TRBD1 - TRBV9 CASSSGQGNYGYTF TGTGCCAGCAGTTCGGGACAGGGCAACTATGGCTACACCTTC
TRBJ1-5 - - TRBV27 CASSLSGAVQPQHF TGTGCCAGCAGTTTATCAGGGGCCGTTCAGCCCCAGCATTTT
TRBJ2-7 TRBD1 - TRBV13 CASSLWTGPYEQYF TGTGCCAGCAGCCTATGGACAGGGCCTTACGAGCAGTACTTC
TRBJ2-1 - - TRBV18 CASSPGGVGNEQFF TGTGCCAGCTCACCTGGTGGAGTGGGCAATGAGCAGTTCTTC
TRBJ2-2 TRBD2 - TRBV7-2 CASSPGGTSVPDGELFF TGTGCCAGCAGCCCTGGCGGGACTAGTGTTCCTGACGGGGAGCTGTTTTTT
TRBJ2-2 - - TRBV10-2 CASSVNGELFF TGCGCCAGCAGTGTTAACGGGGAGCTGTTTTTT
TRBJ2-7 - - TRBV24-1 CATSDLRYLYEQYF TGTGCCACCAGTGATTTGCGGTACCTCTACGAGCAGTACTTC
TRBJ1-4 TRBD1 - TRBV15 CATSTSQGSFGEKLFF TGTGCCACCAGCACGTCACAGGGGTCGTTCGGTGAAAAACTGTTTTTT
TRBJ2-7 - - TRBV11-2 CASSLMSETIYEQYF TGTGCCAGCAGCTTAATGTCAGAAACCATCTACGAGCAGTACTTC
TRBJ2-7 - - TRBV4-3 CASSQSTNFMREQYF TGCGCCAGCAGCCAATCCACAAACTTCATGCGGGAGCAGTACTTC
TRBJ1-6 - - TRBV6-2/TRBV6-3 CASSYRAGGEGSPLHF TGTGCCAGCAGTTACAGGGCAGGAGGAGAGGGCTCACCCCTCCACTTT
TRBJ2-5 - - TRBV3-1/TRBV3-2 CASSQGMGQGRWGETQYF TGTGCCAGCAGCCAAGGGATGGGCCAGGGGCGTTGGGGAGAGACCCAGTACTTC